These T cell receptor beta chains were read from a single sample in a study of Ad26.COV2.S vaccination and SARS-CoV-2 variants. Libraries were prepared by immunoSEQ multiplex PCR; TCRdb keeps only in-frame clonotypes and omits some of them. The sample carries about 370,000 clones, 80% to 90% recorded once. The sample here was peripheral blood, taken in a trial of Ad26.COV2.S vaccine versus placebo. These receptors were taken from a person aged 18-60 years who received the Ad26.COV2.S COVID-19 vaccine or a placebo. CDR3s include the opening cysteine and the closing phenylalanine or tryptophan. D genes are given only for firm matches. Size is omitted from some rows. Given values are once, few, many or a class for expanded clones.

clone size	V gene	D gene	J gene	CDR3 protein	CDR3 DNA
NA	TRBV11-2	NA	TRBJ2-5	CASRSSFGGEGETQYF	TGTGCCAGCAGGTCCTCGTTCGGGGGCGAGGGGGAGACCCAGTACTTC
NA	TRBV12-3/TRBV12-4	TRBD1	TRBJ1-2	CASSRDRNYGYTF	TGTGCCAGCAGTCGGGACAGAAACTATGGCTACACCTTC
NA	TRBV27	TRBD1	TRBJ2-1	CASSFVARGRSEQFF	TGTGCCAGCAGTTTCGTAGCCAGGGGGCGAAGTGAGCAGTTCTTC
NA	TRBV7-6	NA	TRBJ2-1	CASSLAGDYNEQFF	TGTGCCAGCAGCTTAGCTGGAGACTACAATGAGCAGTTCTTC
NA	TRBV19	TRBD1	TRBJ1-2	CASNYLGQNYGYTF	TGTGCCAGTAATTATTTGGGACAGAACTATGGCTACACCTTC
NA	TRBV6-1	NA	TRBJ1-2	CASSESPGGGYTF	TGTGCCAGCAGTGAATCCCCGGGGGGTGGCTACACCTTC
NA	TRBV11-2	NA	TRBJ1-1	CAPWGGPGTEAFF	TGTGCTCCGTGGGGGGGGCCGGGCACTGAAGCTTTCTTT
NA	TRBV10-3	NA	TRBJ2-2	CAINANTGELFF	TGTGCCATCAACGCGAACACCGGGGAGCTGTTTTTT
NA	TRBV2	NA	TRBJ1-1	CASSDGRGRARWAFF	TGTGCCAGCAGTGACGGCCGGGGACGAGCCCGGTGGGCTTTCTTT
NA	TRBV5-1	NA	TRBJ1-1	CASSLQNMNTEAFF	TGCGCCAGCAGCTTGCAGAACATGAACACTGAAGCTTTCTTT
NA	TRBV27	TRBD2	TRBJ2-5	CASSLSGGDQETQYF	TGTGCCAGCAGTCTTAGCGGGGGAGATCAAGAGACCCAGTACTTC
NA	TRBV27	TRBD2	TRBJ2-1	CASSSGLAEWQFF	TGTGCCAGCAGTTCCGGACTAGCCGAATGGCAATTCTTC
NA	TRBV18	NA	TRBJ2-5	CASSPPRAGETQYF	TGTGCCAGCTCACCACCTCGGGCGGGAGAGACCCAGTACTTC
NA	TRBV18	TRBD2	TRBJ2-7	CASSPPSGGGYEQYF	TGTGCCAGCTCACCACCCAGCGGGGGGGGGTACGAGCAGTACTTC
NA	TRBV4-3	NA	TRBJ1-4	CASSQSHVARVEKLFF	TGCGCCAGCAGCCAATCCCACGTTGCAAGGGTTGAAAAACTGTTTTTT
once	TRBV3-1/TRBV3-2	NA	TRBJ1-5	CASSQGRVGNQPQHF	TGTGCCAGCAGTCAAGGCAGGGTTGGCAATCAGCCCCAGCATTTT
NA	TRBV4-1	NA	TRBJ1-3	CASRPSRGYGNTIYF	TGCGCCAGCAGACCCAGTCGGGGGTATGGAAACACCATATATTTT
NA	TRBV18	NA	TRBJ2-1	CASSPRSSHNEQFF	TGTGCCAGCTCACCAAGGAGTTCCCACAATGAGCAGTTCTTC
NA	TRBV6-5	NA	TRBJ2-1	CASSRAGSYNEQFF	TGTGCCAGCAGTAGGGCAGGGTCCTACAATGAGCAGTTCTTC
NA	TRBV5-6	NA	TRBJ2-5	CASSLGTGQETQYF	TGTGCCAGCAGCTTAGGGACCGGCCAAGAGACCCAGTACTTC
few	TRBV19	NA	TRBJ1-1	CASSRGVNTEAFF	TGTGCCAGTAGTAGAGGGGTGAACACTGAAGCTTTCTTT
NA	TRBV3-1/TRBV3-2	NA	TRBJ1-6	CASSLARAGQSSYNSPLHF	TGTGCCAGCAGCCTCGCACGTGCCGGGCAAAGCTCCTATAATTCACCCCTCCACTTT
NA	TRBV3-1/TRBV3-2	NA	TRBJ1-4	CASSRRDTNEKLFF	TGTGCCAGCAGCCGCAGGGACACTAATGAAAAACTGTTTTTT
NA	TRBV12-3/TRBV12-4	NA	TRBJ1-3	CASRTGRGNTIYF	TGTGCCAGCAGGACAGGCAGGGGAAACACCATATATTTT
NA	TRBV5-1	NA	TRBJ1-1	CASSANPGNTEAFF	TGCGCCAGCAGCGCTAACCCAGGGAACACTGAAGCTTTCTTT
NA	TRBV19	NA	TRBJ2-5	CASSTGGETQYF	TGTGCCAGTAGCACCGGGGGAGAGACCCAGTACTTC
NA	TRBV6-5	NA	TRBJ1-6	CASSWVNSPLHF	TGTGCCAGCTCGTGGGTAAATTCACCCCTCCACTTT
NA	TRBV4-1	NA	TRBJ2-5	CASSQDLQGQETQYF	TGCGCCAGCAGCCAAGATCTCCAGGGCCAAGAGACCCAGTACTTC
NA	TRBV5-1	TRBD1	TRBJ1-5	CASSLGTGGDQPQHF	TGCGCCAGCAGCTTGGGCACAGGGGGCGATCAGCCCCAGCATTTT
NA	TRBV9	TRBD1	TRBJ1-2	CASSANWGRGGEGYTF	TGTGCCAGCAGCGCAAATTGGGGACGAGGGGGCGAGGGCTACACCTTC
NA	TRBV6-2/TRBV6-3	TRBD1	TRBJ1-2	CASSLTRTGALGGYTF	TGTGCCAGCAGCTTGACGAGGACAGGGGCCTTAGGAGGCTACACCTTC
few	TRBV4-2	NA	TRBJ2-1	CASSQRPAGTLDEQFF	TGTGCCAGCAGCCAACGCCCTGCCGGAACCCTTGATGAGCAGTTCTTC
NA	TRBV4-1	NA	TRBJ2-7	CASSQVIKGEQYF	TGCGCCAGCAGCCAAGTAATCAAAGGCGAGCAGTACTTC
NA	TRBV4-1	NA	TRBJ1-2	CASSQTTVYGRANYGYTF	TGCGCCAGCAGCCAAACGACAGTCTACGGAAGGGCTAACTATGGCTACACCTTC
NA	TRBV10-3	NA	TRBJ2-7	CAISESSNEQYF	TGTGCCATCAGTGAGTCGAGTAACGAGCAGTACTTC
NA	TRBV7-9	NA	TRBJ2-2	CASSADRHTNTGELFF	TGTGCCAGCAGCGCAGACAGACATACCAACACCGGGGAGCTGTTTTTT
NA	TRBV19	NA	TRBJ1-5	CASSIGRGASNQPQHF	TGTGCCAGTAGTATAGGGCGAGGAGCGAGCAATCAGCCCCAGCATTTT
few	TRBV19	NA	TRBJ1-5	CASTPDIQRGNQPQHF	TGTGCCAGTACCCCGGACATCCAGCGGGGCAATCAGCCCCAGCATTTT
NA	TRBV7-9	NA	TRBJ2-3	CASSLSSVGTDTQYF	TGTGCCAGCAGCTTAAGTTCAGTGGGCACAGATACGCAGTATTTT
few	TRBV10-3	NA	TRBJ2-1	CAIQGPNEQFF	TGTGCCATACAAGGGCCCAATGAGCAGTTCTTC
NA	TRBV10-1	TRBD1	TRBJ2-1	CASSEGDRVSLDEQFF	TGCGCCAGCAGTGAGGGGGACAGGGTTAGCTTGGATGAGCAGTTCTTC
NA	TRBV7-2	TRBD2	TRBJ2-1	CASSLFSGGDYNEQFF	TGTGCCAGCAGCTTATTCTCCGGGGGGGATTACAATGAGCAGTTCTTC
NA	TRBV3-1/TRBV3-2	NA	TRBJ1-3	CASSQDPTVGNTIYF	TGTGCCAGCAGCCAAGACCCTACAGTGGGAAACACCATATATTTT
NA	TRBV6-1	TRBD1	TRBJ2-7	CASSEPGQIMDEQYF	TGTGCCAGCAGTGAACCGGGACAGATTATGGACGAGCAGTACTTC
once	TRBV2	NA	TRBJ2-7	CASGRIYEQYF	TGTGCCAGCGGGCGGATCTACGAGCAGTACTTC
NA	TRBV5-6	NA	TRBJ2-7	CASSFFQTGLYEQYF	TGTGCCAGCAGTTTTTTTCAAACGGGTCTCTACGAGCAGTACTTC
NA	TRBV7-9	NA	TRBJ1-1	CASSFAGEAFF	TGTGCCAGCAGCTTTGCAGGTGAAGCTTTCTTT
NA	TRBV6-2/TRBV6-3	NA	TRBJ2-1	CASSYSGPRTYNEQFF	TGTGCCAGCAGTTACTCGGGACCGCGTACCTACAATGAGCAGTTCTTC
NA	TRBV4-1	TRBD2	TRBJ2-3	CASSPGLADTDTQYF	TGCGCCAGCAGCCCGGGACTAGCGGACACAGATACGCAGTATTTT
NA	TRBV19	NA	TRBJ2-2	CASSVGRNTGELFF	TGTGCCAGTAGTGTCGGGAGGAACACCGGGGAGCTGTTTTTT
NA	TRBV6-5	TRBD1	TRBJ1-2	CASSLTGPGRGYTF	TGTGCCAGCAGCCTGACAGGGCCCGGAAGGGGCTACACCTTC
NA	TRBV7-6	TRBD2	TRBJ2-3	CASSSPLADSTDTQYF	TGTGCCAGCAGTTCGCCTCTAGCGGATAGCACAGATACGCAGTATTTT
NA	TRBV18	TRBD2	TRBJ2-7	CASSPPGTSVNEQYF	TGTGCCAGCTCACCACCGGGGACTAGCGTGAATGAGCAGTACTTC
many	TRBV6-5	NA	TRBJ1-6	CASSQGLGAPPLHF	TGTGCCAGCAGCCAAGGATTGGGGGCCCCACCCCTCCACTTT
NA	TRBV2	NA	TRBJ1-2	CASSDQGVYGYTF	TGTGCCAGCAGTGATCAGGGAGTATATGGCTACACCTTC
NA	TRBV6-1	NA	TRBJ1-1	CASSERDITEAFF	TGTGCCAGCAGTGAAAGGGATATCACTGAAGCTTTCTTT
NA	TRBV5-3	TRBD1	TRBJ1-2	CARSLNIPGVGDSYIYGYTF	TGTGCCAGAAGCTTGAATATCCCCGGGGTGGGGGACAGTTACATCTATGGCTACACCTTC
NA	TRBV11-2	TRBD1	TRBJ1-2	CASSLEGQGANGYTF	TGTGCCAGCAGCTTAGAAGGGCAGGGGGCAAATGGCTACACCTTC
NA	TRBV19	TRBD1	TRBJ1-2	CASSRGQGPSFYGYTF	TGTGCCAGTAGTAGAGGACAGGGGCCTTCATTCTATGGCTACACCTTC